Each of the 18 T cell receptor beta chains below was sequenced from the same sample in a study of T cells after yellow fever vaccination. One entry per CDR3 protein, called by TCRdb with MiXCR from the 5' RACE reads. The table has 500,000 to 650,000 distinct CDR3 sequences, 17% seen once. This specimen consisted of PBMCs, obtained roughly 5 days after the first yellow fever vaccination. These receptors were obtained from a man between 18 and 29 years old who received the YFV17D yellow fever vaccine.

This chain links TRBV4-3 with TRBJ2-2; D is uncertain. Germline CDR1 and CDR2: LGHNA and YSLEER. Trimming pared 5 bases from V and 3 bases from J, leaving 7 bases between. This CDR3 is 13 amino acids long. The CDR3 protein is CASSTLDTGELFF. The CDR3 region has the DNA TGCGCCAGCAGCACTCTGGACACCGGGGAGCTGTTTTTT.

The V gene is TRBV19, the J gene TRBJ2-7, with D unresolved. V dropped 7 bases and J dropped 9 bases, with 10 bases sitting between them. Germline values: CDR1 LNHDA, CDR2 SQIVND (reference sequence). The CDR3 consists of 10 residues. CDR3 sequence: CASNIDGQYF. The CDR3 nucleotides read TGTGCCAGTAACATTGACGGGCAGTACTTC.

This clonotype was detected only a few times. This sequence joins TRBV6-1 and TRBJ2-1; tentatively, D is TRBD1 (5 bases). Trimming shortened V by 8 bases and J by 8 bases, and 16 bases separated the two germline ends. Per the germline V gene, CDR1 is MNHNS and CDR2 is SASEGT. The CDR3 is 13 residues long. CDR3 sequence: CASSWGGRDEQFF. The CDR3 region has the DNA TGTGCCAGCTCCTGGGGCGGCAGGGATGAGCAGTTCTTC.

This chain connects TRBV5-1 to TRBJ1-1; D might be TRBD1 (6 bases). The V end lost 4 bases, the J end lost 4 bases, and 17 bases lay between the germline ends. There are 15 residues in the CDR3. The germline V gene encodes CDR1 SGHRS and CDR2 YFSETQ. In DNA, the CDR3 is TGCGCCAGCAGCAGTAACAGGGACCCGGGCACTGAAGCTTTCTTT. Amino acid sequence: CASSSNRDPGTEAFF.

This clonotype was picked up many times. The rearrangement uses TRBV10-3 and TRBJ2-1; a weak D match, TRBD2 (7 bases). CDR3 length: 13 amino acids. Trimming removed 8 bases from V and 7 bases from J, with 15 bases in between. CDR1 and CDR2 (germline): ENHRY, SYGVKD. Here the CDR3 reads CAIREGGENEQFF. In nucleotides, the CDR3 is TGTGCCATCCGAGAGGGGGGGGAGAATGAGCAGTTCTTC.

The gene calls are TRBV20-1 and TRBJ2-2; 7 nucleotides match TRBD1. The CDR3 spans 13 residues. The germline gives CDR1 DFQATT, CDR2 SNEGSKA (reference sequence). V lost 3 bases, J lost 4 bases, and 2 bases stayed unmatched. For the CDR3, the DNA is TGCAGTGCTAGTCGACAGGGCACCGGGGAGCTGTTTTTT. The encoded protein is CSASRQGTGELFF.

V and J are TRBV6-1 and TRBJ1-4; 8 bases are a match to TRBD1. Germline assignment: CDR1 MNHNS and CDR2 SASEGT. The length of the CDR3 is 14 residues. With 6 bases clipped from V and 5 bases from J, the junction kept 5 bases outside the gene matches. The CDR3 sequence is CASRADRGNEKLFF. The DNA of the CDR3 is TGTGCCAGCAGAGCCGACAGGGGAAATGAAAAACTGTTTTTT.

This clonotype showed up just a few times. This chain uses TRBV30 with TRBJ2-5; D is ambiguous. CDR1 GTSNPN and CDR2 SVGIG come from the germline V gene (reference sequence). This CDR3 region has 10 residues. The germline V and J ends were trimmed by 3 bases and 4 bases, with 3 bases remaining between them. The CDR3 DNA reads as TGTGCCTGGAGCCGAGAGACCCAGTACTTC. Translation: CAWSRETQYF.

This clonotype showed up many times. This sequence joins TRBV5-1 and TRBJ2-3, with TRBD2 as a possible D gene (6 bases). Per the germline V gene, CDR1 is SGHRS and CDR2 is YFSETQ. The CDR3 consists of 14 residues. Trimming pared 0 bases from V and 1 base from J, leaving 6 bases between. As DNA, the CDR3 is TGCGCCAGCAGCTTGGGGGAGGGCACAGATACGCAGTATTTT. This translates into CASSLGEGTDTQYF.

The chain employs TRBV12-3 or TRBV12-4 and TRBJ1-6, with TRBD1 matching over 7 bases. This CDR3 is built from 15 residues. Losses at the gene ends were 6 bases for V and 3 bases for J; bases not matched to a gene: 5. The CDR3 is CASSRRQGYNSPLHF. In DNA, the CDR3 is TGTGCCAGCAGCCGACGACAGGGCTATAATTCACCCCTCCACTTT.

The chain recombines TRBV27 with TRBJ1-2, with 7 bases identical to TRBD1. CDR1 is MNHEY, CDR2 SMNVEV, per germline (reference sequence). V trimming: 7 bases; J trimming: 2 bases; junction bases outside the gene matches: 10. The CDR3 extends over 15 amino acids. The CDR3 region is CASTSAGTANYGYTF. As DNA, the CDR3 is TGTGCCAGCACCTCCGCAGGGACAGCGAACTATGGCTACACCTTC.

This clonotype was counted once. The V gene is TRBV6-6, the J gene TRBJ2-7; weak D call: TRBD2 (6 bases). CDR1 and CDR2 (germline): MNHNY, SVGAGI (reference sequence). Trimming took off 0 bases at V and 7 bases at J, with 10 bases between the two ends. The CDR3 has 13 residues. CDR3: CASSYSTAGEQYV. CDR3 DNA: TGTGCCAGCAGTTACTCGACCGCGGGGGAGCAGTACGTC.

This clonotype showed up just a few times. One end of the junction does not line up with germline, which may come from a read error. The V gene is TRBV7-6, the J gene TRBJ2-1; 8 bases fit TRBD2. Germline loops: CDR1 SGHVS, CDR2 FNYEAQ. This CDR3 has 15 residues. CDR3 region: CASSLEVDGGGTWGF. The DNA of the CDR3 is TGTGCCAGCAGCTTAGAAGTTGATGGCGGGGGGACGTGGGGATTC.

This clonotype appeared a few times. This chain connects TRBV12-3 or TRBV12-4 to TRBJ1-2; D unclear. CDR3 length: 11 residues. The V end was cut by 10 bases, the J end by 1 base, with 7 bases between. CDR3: CATGINYGYTF. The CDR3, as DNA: TGTGCCACCGGGATTAACTATGGCTACACCTTC.

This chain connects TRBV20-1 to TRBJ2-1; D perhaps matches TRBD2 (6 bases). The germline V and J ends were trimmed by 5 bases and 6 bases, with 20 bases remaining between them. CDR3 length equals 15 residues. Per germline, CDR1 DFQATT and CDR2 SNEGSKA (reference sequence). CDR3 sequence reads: CSAQAGPSPANEQFF. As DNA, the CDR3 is TGCAGTGCTCAAGCGGGTCCGTCCCCGGCCAATGAGCAGTTCTTC.

CDR3 amino acids: CATSREFTDQPQHF. The DNA of the CDR3 is TGTGCCACCAGCAGAGAGTTCACAGACCAGCCCCAGCATTTT. The chain links TRBV15 to TRBJ1-5; D uncertain. V lost 0 bases and J lost 7, with 10 bases in between. CDR1 is LNHNV and CDR2 is YYDKDF in the germline V gene (reference sequence). This CDR3 comprises 14 residues.

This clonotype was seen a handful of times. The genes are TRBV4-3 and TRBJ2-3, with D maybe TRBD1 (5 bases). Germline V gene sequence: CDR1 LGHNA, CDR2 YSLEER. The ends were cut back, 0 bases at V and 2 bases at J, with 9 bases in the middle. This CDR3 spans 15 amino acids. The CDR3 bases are TGCGCCAGCAGCCAAGACCGGACATTCACAGATACGCAGTATTTT. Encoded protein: CASSQDRTFTDTQYF.

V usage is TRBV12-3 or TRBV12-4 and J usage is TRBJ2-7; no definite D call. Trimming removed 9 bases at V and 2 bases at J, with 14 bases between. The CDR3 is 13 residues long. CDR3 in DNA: TGTGCCAGATCGGCCGGGCTTACCTACGAGCAGTACTTC. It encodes CARSAGLTYEQYF.